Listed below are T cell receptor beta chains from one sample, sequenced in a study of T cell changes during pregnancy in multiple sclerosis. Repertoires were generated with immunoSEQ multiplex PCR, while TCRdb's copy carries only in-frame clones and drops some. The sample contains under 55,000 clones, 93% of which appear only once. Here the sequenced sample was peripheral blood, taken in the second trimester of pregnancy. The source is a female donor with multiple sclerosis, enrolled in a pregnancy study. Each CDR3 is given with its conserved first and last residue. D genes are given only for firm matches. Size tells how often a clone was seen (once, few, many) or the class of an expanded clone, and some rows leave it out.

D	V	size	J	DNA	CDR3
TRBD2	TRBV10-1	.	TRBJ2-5	TGCGCCAGCAGTGAGCCCTGCGGGAGAGAGACCCAGTACTTC	CASSEPCGRETQYF
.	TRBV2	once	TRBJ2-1	TGTGCCAGCGATGCGGGTAACAATGAGCAGTTCTTC	CASDAGNNEQFF
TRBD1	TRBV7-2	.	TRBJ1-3	TGTGCCAGCAGCCTAACAGGGGGCTCTGGAAACACCATATATTTT	CASSLTGGSGNTIYF
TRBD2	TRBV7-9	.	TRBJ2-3	TGTGCCAGCAGCCTCCAATCCGGAGCGGGAGCCACAGATACGCAGTATTTT	CASSLQSGAGATDTQYF
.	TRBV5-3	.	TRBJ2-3	TGTGCCAGAAGCTTCTGGGAGGGCACAGATACGCAGTATTTT	CARSFWEGTDTQYF
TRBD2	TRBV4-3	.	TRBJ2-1	TGCGCCAGCAGTCGGGCTAGCGGGGGGGGTTACAATGAGCAGTTCTTC	CASSRASGGGYNEQFF
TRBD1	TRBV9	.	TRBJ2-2	TGTGCCAGCAGCGCCTCGACAGGGGTCAGGGAGCTGTTTTTT	CASSASTGVRELFF
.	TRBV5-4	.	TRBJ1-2	TGTGCCAGCAGCTTGGTAGAGGGTGGGTATGGCTACACCTTC	CASSLVEGGYGYTF
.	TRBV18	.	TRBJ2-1	TGTGCCAGCTCACCAGTTATCGGACAAGGGATCTACAATGAGCAGTTCTTC	CASSPVIGQGIYNEQFF
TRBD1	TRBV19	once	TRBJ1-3	TGTGCCAGTACTCTGGACAGGGCTTCCCGAAACACCATATATTTT	CASTLDRASRNTIYF
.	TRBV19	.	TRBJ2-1	TGTGCCAGTAGTATACGGGAGCAAGAGAATGAGCAGTTCTTC	CASSIREQENEQFF
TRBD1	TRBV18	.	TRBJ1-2	TGTGCCAGCACCCAGACGAGGGACAGGGGGAACGGCTACACCTTC	CASTQTRDRGNGYTF
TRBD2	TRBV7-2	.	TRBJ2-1	TGTGCCAGCAGCTTAGAATTTCTAGCGGGCAGCCATGAGCAGTTCTTC	CASSLEFLAGSHEQFF
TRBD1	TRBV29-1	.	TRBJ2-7	TGCAGCGCGGGGGCCACGCACAGGGGGCGAAACGAGCAGTACTTC	CSAGATHRGRNEQYF